The rows below give T cell receptor beta chains drawn from one sample of a study of shared clonotypes between healthy human individuals. Sequencing was performed with immunoSEQ multiplex PCR; in TCRdb, only in-frame clones are kept and a portion is missing. The sample lists some 1,600,000 clones; 95% to 99% were seen once. Material for sequencing was naive CD4+ T cells sorted from blood. Every receptor here comes from a young man in good health. Both conserved end residues are part of each CDR3. Fields, in order: J gene, V gene, D gene, clone size, CDR3 DNA, CDR3 protein. A D gene is named only where the DNA matches it firmly. Not every row has a clone size; where given, it reads once, few, many or a size class.

J gene: TRBJ1-1
V gene: TRBV6-1
D gene: TRBD1
clone size: NA
CDR3 DNA: TGTGCCAGCAGTGTACAGACCGGGACAGGGGGTATGAACACTGAAGCTTTCTTT
CDR3 protein: CASSVQTGTGGMNTEAFF

J gene: TRBJ1-1
V gene: TRBV5-6
D gene: NA
clone size: NA
CDR3 DNA: TGTGCCAGCAGCTTGGGTTTCGAGGGGGAGGCTTTCTTT
CDR3 protein: CASSLGFEGEAFF

J gene: TRBJ2-7
V gene: TRBV27
D gene: TRBD2
clone size: NA
CDR3 DNA: TGTGCCAGCCGACTAGCGGGAGAAATAGGGGGTCACTCCTACGAGCAGTACTTC
CDR3 protein: CASRLAGEIGGHSYEQYF

J gene: TRBJ2-1
V gene: TRBV7-9
D gene: NA
clone size: once
CDR3 DNA: TGTGCCAGCACCGCGCCGGGCAACAATGAGCAGTTCTTC
CDR3 protein: CASTAPGNNEQFF

J gene: TRBJ2-7
V gene: TRBV2
D gene: NA
clone size: NA
CDR3 DNA: TGTGCCAGCAGGGCTGGTTCCTACGAGCAGTACTTC
CDR3 protein: CASRAGSYEQYF

J gene: TRBJ2-3
V gene: TRBV27
D gene: NA
clone size: NA
CDR3 DNA: TGTGCCAGCAGTACCCACCCCAATACGCAGTATTTT
CDR3 protein: CASSTHPNTQYF

J gene: TRBJ2-3
V gene: TRBV29-1
D gene: NA
clone size: once
CDR3 DNA: TGCAGTGGGAGATTGGCGGCAGATACGCAGTATTTT
CDR3 protein: CSGRLAADTQYF

J gene: TRBJ2-3
V gene: TRBV5-1
D gene: NA
clone size: NA
CDR3 DNA: TGCGCCAGCAGCTTGATTCCCCCAGGGAAAAGGGACACAGATACGCAGTATTTT
CDR3 protein: CASSLIPPGKRDTDTQYF

J gene: TRBJ1-3
V gene: TRBV7-8
D gene: NA
clone size: NA
CDR3 DNA: TGTGCCAGCAGCTTAGAAGGAGACACCATATATTTT
CDR3 protein: CASSLEGDTIYF

J gene: TRBJ2-7
V gene: TRBV6-1
D gene: TRBD1
clone size: NA
CDR3 DNA: TGTGCCAGCAGCCAGACAGGGGACTACGAGCAGTACTTC
CDR3 protein: CASSQTGDYEQYF

J gene: TRBJ1-4
V gene: TRBV5-4
D gene: TRBD1
clone size: NA
CDR3 DNA: TGTGCCAGCAGCTTGGCAGGGGGCGCGGCTAATGAAAAACTGTTTTTT
CDR3 protein: CASSLAGGAANEKLFF

J gene: TRBJ2-5
V gene: TRBV9
D gene: TRBD2
clone size: NA
CDR3 DNA: TGTGCCAGCAGCGTAATTCCCCTAGCGGGAGATGAGACCCAGTACTTC
CDR3 protein: CASSVIPLAGDETQYF

J gene: TRBJ2-2
V gene: TRBV5-1
D gene: NA
clone size: once
CDR3 DNA: TGCGCCACCCCGGAGGGGTCGGACACCGGGGAGCTGTTTTTT
CDR3 protein: CATPEGSDTGELFF

J gene: TRBJ1-2
V gene: TRBV28
D gene: NA
clone size: NA
CDR3 DNA: TGTGCCAGCAGTACGGACCCTCCGGGGGGCTACACCTTC
CDR3 protein: CASSTDPPGGYTF

J gene: TRBJ2-3
V gene: TRBV6-5
D gene: NA
clone size: NA
CDR3 DNA: TGTGCCAGCAGTTACTACGGCACCGGAGATACGCAGTATTTT
CDR3 protein: CASSYYGTGDTQYF

J gene: TRBJ1-5
V gene: TRBV19
D gene: TRBD1
clone size: NA
CDR3 DNA: TGTGCCAGTAGTAAAGACAGGGTTCAGCCCCAGCATTTT
CDR3 protein: CASSKDRVQPQHF

J gene: TRBJ2-1
V gene: TRBV7-3
D gene: TRBD1
clone size: NA
CDR3 DNA: TGTGCCAGCAGCTCGGGACAGAGCTCCTACAATGAGCAGTTCTTC
CDR3 protein: CASSSGQSSYNEQFF

J gene: TRBJ2-7
V gene: TRBV6-4
D gene: TRBD2
clone size: NA
CDR3 DNA: TGTGCCCCCGTGTGTCTTCGCCTAGCGGGAGGAGGATCCTACGAGCAGTACTTC
CDR3 protein: CAPVCLRLAGGGSYEQYF

J gene: TRBJ1-1
V gene: TRBV28
D gene: NA
clone size: NA
CDR3 DNA: TGTGCCAGCAGCCCGCTGGGAGGCACTGAAGCTTTCTTT
CDR3 protein: CASSPLGGTEAFF

J gene: TRBJ2-2
V gene: TRBV18
D gene: NA
clone size: NA
CDR3 DNA: TGTGCCAGCTCACCACTATCGGACTCAAGGACCGGGGAGCTGTTTTTT
CDR3 protein: CASSPLSDSRTGELFF